This T cell receptor beta chain was sequenced in a study of identical twins. Whole-study findings and limits: Excess sharing by twins proved weaker in beta out-of-frame sequences.

Deletions cut 2 bases from V and 3 bases from J, with 14 bases between. Germline-derived CDR1 and CDR2 are LGHDT and YNNKEL (reference sequence). The CDR3 sequence is 16 residues long. There are a few counts of this clonotype. Antigen unknown. From the 5' RACE reads, TCRdb called clonotypes with MiXCR, one entry per CDR3 protein. The data show around 490,000 distinct CDR3 sequences, approximately 14% seen once. The same sample was also used in a study of yellow fever vaccine responses in identical twins.

The TCR originated in a woman between 18 and 29 years old in good health. The gene calls are TRBV3-1 and TRBJ2-1; a possible D gene is TRBD2 (7 bases). Specimen: CD4+ T cells sorted from blood. The CDR3 region has the DNA TGTGCCAGCAGCCAAAATAGGGGGGGTGGCTACAATGAGCAGTTCTTC. This encodes CASSQNRGGGYNEQFF.